Below are 25 T cell receptor beta chains sequenced from a single sample in a study of tumor and adjacent non-tumor tissue in lung cancer. Three rounds of nested PCR, following a modified ARM-PCR protocol, produced the TCRbeta library. MiXCR was run by TCRdb on the multiplex PCR reads, yielding one entry per CDR3 protein. The sample records 120,000 or so distinct CDR3 sequences, about 66% being singletons. No cell sorting was done before RNA was extracted from the tissue. What was sequenced was lung tumor tissue. These receptors were obtained from a man aged 25-45 years with non-small cell lung cancer.

This clonotype has a count of ten or more. The chain carries TRBV24-1 and TRBJ2-3; D ambiguous. The CDR3 is 13 residues long. Germline V lookup: CDR1 KGHDR, CDR2 SFDVKD. Trimming pared 2 bases from V and 2 bases from J, leaving 4 bases between. The CDR3 protein is CATSDSVTDTQYF. CDR3 coding DNA: TGTGCCACCAGTGATTCAGTCACAGATACGCAGTATTTT.

Note on this clonotype: Sequence at one end of the junction differs from germline and may be a read error. V gene TRBV11-1 combines with J gene TRBJ2-1; D is possibly TRBD2 (6 bases). This CDR3 has 12 amino acids. CDR1 and CDR2 (germline): SGHAT, FQDESV (reference sequence). The CDR3 here is CASGLLTTELFF. CDR3 in DNA: TGTGCCAGCGGACTACTGACAACTGAGCTGTTCTTC.

V is TRBV20-1 and J is TRBJ2-7; 7 bases are shared with TRBD1. Trimming took 4 bases from V and 5 from J; bases not matched to a gene: 11. This CDR3 has 14 residues. Germline lookup yields CDR1 DFQATT and CDR2 SNEGSKA (reference sequence). DNA of the CDR3: TGCAGTGCTACTAATCGGGACAGCTGGAACGAGCAGTACTTC. Protein product: CSATNRDSWNEQYF.

The V call is TRBV11-2, the J call TRBJ2-1; perhaps TRBD2 as D (5 bases). This CDR3 is built from 11 residues. Germline CDR1 SGHAT, CDR2 FQNNGV. The V and J ends lost 9 bases and 9 bases respectively, with 12 bases between them. The CDR3 sequence: CASLDRGEQFF. The CDR3 DNA sequence: TGTGCCAGTTTAGATCGGGGTGAGCAGTTCTTC.

This clonotype has a single count. This chain joins TRBV20-1 and TRBJ1-2; D possibly corresponds to TRBD1 (6 bases). Germline values: CDR1 DFQATT, CDR2 SNEGSKA (reference sequence). CDR3 size: 14 residues. CDR3 residues: CIAHRRGHQGGYTF. CDR3 DNA: TGCATTGCCCACCGGCGTGGCCATCAGGGGGGCTACACCTTC.

The chain recombines TRBV12-3 or TRBV12-4 with TRBJ2-1; tentative D call: TRBD2 (6 bases). Trimming cost V 5 bases and J 12 bases, with 17 bases left between them. The CDR3 sequence is 13 residues long. The CDR3 DNA sequence: TGTGCCAGCAGTCCCAGGAGGGCCCTGGGGCAGTTCTTC. It specifies CASSPRRALGQFF.

Concerning this clonotype: Compared with germline, one end of the junction differs, possibly owing to a read error. The rearrangement uses TRBV29-1 and TRBJ2-1; maybe TRBD2 (5 bases). CDR1 is SQVTM and CDR2 is ANQGSEA in the germline V gene. This CDR3 comprises 11 residues. CDR3 in amino acids: CSVVRGDEQSF. The CDR3 nucleotides are TGTAGCGTTGTAAGAGGCGATGAGCAGTCCTTC.

Regarding this clonotype: One base away lies a much larger clone, so this may be a sequencing read error. The chain combines TRBV4-1 with TRBJ1-5, with D possibly matching TRBD1 (6 bases). CDR3 length equals 14 residues. Germline lookup yields CDR1 MGHRA and CDR2 YSYEKL. V was trimmed by 4 bases and J by 3 bases, leaving 10 bases between them. For the CDR3, the DNA is TGCGCCAGCAGCCGCACAGGGATCAATCAGCCCCAGCATTTT. It yields the protein CASSRTGINQPQHF.

A note on this clonotype: A read error may produce the germline difference seen at one junction end. The chain uses TRBV6-5 and TRBJ2-1; D gene uncertain. Germline V lookup: CDR1 MNHEY, CDR2 SVGAGI. This CDR3 comprises 15 residues. For the CDR3, the DNA is TGTGCCAGCAGTCACTCCAAGTGGGCTGGCAATGAGCAGTTCTTT. Amino acids: CASSHSKWAGNEQFF.

The CDR3 DNA is TGCAATACTAGTGGACATGGGGCGGTGTCTGTCACTGAAGCTTTCTTT. It translates to CNTSGHGAVSVTEAFF. This chain joins TRBV20-1 and TRBJ1-1; D is possibly TRBD1 (5 bases). The CDR3 sequence is 16 residues long. Germline assignment: CDR1 DFQATT and CDR2 SNEGSKA (reference sequence).

To note about this clonotype: Being one base from a much bigger clone, this may be a read error. The rearrangement uses TRBV29-1 and TRBJ2-7; TRBD2 matches at 9 bases. Germline assignment: CDR1 SQVTM and CDR2 ANQGSEA. The CDR3 covers 14 residues. CDR3 amino acids: CSVLASGNLYGQYF. The CDR3 nucleotides are TGCAGCGTTCTGGCTAGCGGGAACCTCTACGGGCAGTACTTC.

Of note for this clonotype: A junction boundary mismatches the germline segment, possibly from a read error. CDR3 protein: CAGSYTPQGAGEETQYF. CDR3 DNA: TGTGCCGGCAGTTATACCCCTCAGGGGGCCGGGGAGGAGACCCAGTACTTC. This chain joins TRBV12-3 or TRBV12-4 and TRBJ2-5; 8 bases match TRBD1. The CDR3 is 17 residues long.

Of note for this clonotype: With a much larger clone just one base away, this may be a read error. The rearrangement links TRBV6-1 to TRBJ2-7, with D unclear. The V end lost 5 bases, the J end lost 7 bases, and 18 bases lay between the germline ends. CDR3 length: 14 residues. Germline V lookup: CDR1 MNHNS, CDR2 SASEGT. In DNA form, the CDR3 reads TGTGCCAGCAGTCAGAACTACCCGACCGTGGAGCAGTACTTC. This encodes CASSQNYPTVEQYF.

On this clonotype: A read error is possible here, since a much larger clone lies one base away. The chain uses TRBV5-4 and TRBJ2-3; D call uncertain. This CDR3 region has 15 residues. Germline V lookup: CDR1 SGHNT, CDR2 YYREEE (reference sequence). V lost 4 bases and J lost 0, with 12 bases in between. CDR3 sequence (DNA): TGTGCCAGCAGCCCGGCAAAGGAGAGCACAGATACGCAGTATTTT. Translation: CASSPAKESTDTQYF. The full variable domain, with the rest looked up from reference TRBV5-4 and TRBJ2-3, is ETGVTQSPTHLIKTRGQQVTLRCSSQSGHNTVSWYQQALGQGPQFIFQYYREEENGRGNFPPRFSGLQFPNYSSELNVNALELDDSALYLCASSPAKESTDTQYFGPGTRLTVL.

This clonotype has a single count. A clone one base away is much larger, so this may be a read error. The chain carries TRBV20-1 and TRBJ2-7, with D hard to call. Germline assignment: CDR1 DFQATT and CDR2 SNEGSKA (reference sequence). Trimming removed 1 base at V and 5 bases at J, with 15 bases between. The length of the CDR3 is 14 residues. CDR3 in DNA: TGCAGTGCTAGAGGCGCGGCATGGTTCAACGAGCAGTACTTC. Amino acid sequence: CSARGAAWFNEQYF.

This clonotype showed up just once. This may be a read error: a much more frequent sequence differs by one nucleotide. This rearrangement joins TRBV5-1 to TRBJ1-1, with D perhaps TRBD1 (5 bases). CDR1 and CDR2 (germline): SGHRS, YFSETQ. The CDR3 consists of 14 residues. Here the CDR3 reads CANSLGGPTPEAFF. In DNA form, the CDR3 reads TGCGCCAACAGCTTGGGGGGACCGACCCCTGAAGCTTTCTTT. The full variable domain, its missing parts supplied by reference TRBV5-1 and TRBJ1-1, is KAGVTQTPRYLIKTRGQQVTLSCSPISGHRSVSWYQQTPGQGLQFLFEYFSETQRNKGNFPGRFSGRQFSNSRSEMNVSTLELGDSALYLCANSLGGPTPEAFFGQGTRLTVV.

This chain connects TRBV5-1 to TRBJ2-1; 7 nucleotides align to TRBD2. V lost 6 bases, J lost 0 bases, and 3 bases stayed unmatched. The germline V gene encodes CDR1 SGHRS and CDR2 YFSETQ. The CDR3 has 14 residues. The CDR3 nucleotides are TGCGCCAGCACCACGGGAGGCTCCTACAATGAGCAGTTCTTC. As protein: CASTTGGSYNEQFF.

With regard to this clonotype: A much larger clone lies a single base off, so this may be a read error. This rearrangement joins TRBV6-5 to TRBJ2-2; no firm D call. The CDR3 extends over 16 amino acids. Trimming removed 0 bases from V and 5 bases from J, with 13 bases in between. Germline V lookup: CDR1 MNHEY, CDR2 SVGAGI. The CDR3 DNA sequence: TGTGCCAGCAGTTACTCCGGCTTGAAAGGGACCGGGGAGCTGTTTTTT. Its protein is CASSYSGLKGTGELFF.

Concerning this clonotype itself: A junction end diverges from the germline sequence, so it may reflect a read error. The rearrangement uses TRBV29-1 and TRBJ1-1; D remains unclear. Germline V gives CDR1 SQVTM, CDR2 ANQGSEA. CDR3 size: 12 residues. CDR3 nucleotide sequence: TGCAACGTTCCATGGCATGGCATTGAAGCTTTCTTT. Translated, it gives CNVPWHGIEAFF.

The chain couples TRBV6-2 or TRBV6-3 to TRBJ2-1; D may be TRBD1 or TRBD2 (5 bases each). Trimming removed 8 bases from V and 7 bases from J, with 18 bases in between. This CDR3 contains 14 residues. CDR1 is MNHEY and CDR2 is SVGEGT in the germline V gene. CDR3 sequence (DNA): TGTGCCAGCCTAAACGGGGCGGCAAGTAATGAGCAGTTCTTC. This translates into CASLNGAASNEQFF.

The table lists this clonotype with a few counts. The gene calls are TRBV29-1 and TRBJ1-2; a possible D gene is TRBD1 (6 bases). The CDR3 length is 15 residues. Germline V CDR1 and CDR2: SQVTM, ANQGSEA. Trimming took 3 bases from V and 8 from J, leaving 22 bases between them. For the CDR3, the DNA is TGCAGCGTTGATGTCGCAGGGGCGATGCTGGGAGGCTACACCTTC. It is translated as CSVDVAGAMLGGYTF.

This clonotype came up a few times. A much larger clone is a single base away; this may be a read error. The chain is built from TRBV20-1 and TRBJ2-7; the match to TRBD2 covers 11 bases. The CDR3 is 16 amino acids. J was trimmed by 0 bases and V by 5 bases; bases with no gene match: 9. In germline, CDR1 is DFQATT, CDR2 SNEGSKA (reference sequence). The CDR3 DNA sequence: TGCAGTGCTGAAATGACTAGCGGGGAGAGCTCCTACGAGCAGTACTTC. This encodes CSAEMTSGESSYEQYF.

As for this clonotype: One end of the junction is discordant with germline, which a read error may explain. V and J are TRBV20-1 and TRBJ2-1; the match to TRBD2 covers 10 bases. The CDR3 runs to 15 residues. Germline assignment: CDR1 DFQATT and CDR2 SNEGSKA (reference sequence). CDR3 bases: TGCGGTGCCCTAGCCGGGACTAGCGTTCTCCATGAGCAGTTCTTC. Its translation: CGALAGTSVLHEQFF.

Points on this clonotype: Germline is not matched at one junction end, which may reflect a read error. V is TRBV4-1 and J is TRBJ2-1, with D perhaps TRBD2 (5 bases). CDR1 is MGHRA and CDR2 is YSYEKL in the germline V gene. The CDR3 spans 17 residues. CDR3 residues: CASSHFFSGPSYNGQFF. The DNA for the CDR3 is TGCGCCAGCAGCCACTTTTTCAGCGGTCCCTCCTACAATGGGCAGTTCTTC.

Note on this clonotype: A much larger clone lies a single base off, so this may be a read error. The rearrangement joins TRBV6-1 to TRBJ2-7, with D unclear. V lost 2 bases to trimming and J lost 9 bases, with 14 bases between them. The CDR3 covers 13 residues. The germline gives CDR1 MNHNS, CDR2 SASEGT. The CDR3 coding sequence is TGTGCCAGCAGTGAATGTTTGGCGAATGTGCAGTACTTC. It codes for CASSECLANVQYF.